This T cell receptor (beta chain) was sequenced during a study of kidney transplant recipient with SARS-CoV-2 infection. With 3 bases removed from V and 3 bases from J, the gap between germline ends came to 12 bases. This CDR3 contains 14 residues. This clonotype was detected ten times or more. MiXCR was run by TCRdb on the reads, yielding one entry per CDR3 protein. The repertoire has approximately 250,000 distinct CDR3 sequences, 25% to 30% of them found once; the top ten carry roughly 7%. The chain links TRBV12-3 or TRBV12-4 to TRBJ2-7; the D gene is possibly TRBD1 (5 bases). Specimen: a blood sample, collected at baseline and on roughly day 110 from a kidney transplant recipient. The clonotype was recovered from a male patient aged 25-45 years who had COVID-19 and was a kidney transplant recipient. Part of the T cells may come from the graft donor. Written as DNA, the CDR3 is TGTGCCAGCAGTTTCCAGGACATACTCTACGAGCAGTACTTC. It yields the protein CASSFQDILYEQYF.